These 3 T cell receptor beta chains share one sample of origin, sequenced in a study of blood T cell repertoires in COVID-19. Here immunoSEQ multiplex PCR was the method, and the copy in TCRdb shows in-frame clones only, minus some. The sample holds about 160,000 clones; 84% are singletons and the top ten take approximately 7.7%. Material for sequencing was PBMCs or T cells enriched from blood (not recorded which). These receptors were obtained from a woman between 45 and 60 years old who had recovered from COVID-19.

This chain joins TRBV3-1 (or the pseudogene TRBV3-2) and TRBJ1-4, with TRBD1 identical over 7 bases. Germline V lookup: CDR1 LGHDT, CDR2 YNNKEL (reference sequence). V dropped 0 bases and J dropped 10; count of bases not matched to a gene: 5. CDR3 length: 14 residues. DNA of the CDR3: TGTGCCAGCAGCCAAGACAGGGGGGTAGGAAAACTGTTTTTT. It codes for CASSQDRGVGKLFF.

The rearrangement uses TRBV23-1 and TRBJ2-7; 7 bases are a match to TRBD1. TRBV23-1 is an ORF, with its function uncertain. V dropped 3 bases and J dropped 4; count of bases not matched to a gene: 15. The CDR3 extends over 17 amino acids. The CDR3 sequence is CASSHGREGDSSYEQYF. DNA for the CDR3: TGCGCCAGCAGTCATGGGCGCGAGGGGGACAGCTCTTACGAGCAGTACTTC.

On this clone: At the DNA level, this CDR3 is encoded by other sequences in the same sample as well. The genes are TRBV7-3 and TRBJ2-3; TRBD2 matches 13 bases. The CDR3 extends over 15 amino acids. Germline V CDR1 and CDR2: SGHTA, FQGTGA. Trimming took 5 bases from V and 4 from J; bases not matched to a gene: 3. CDR3 coding DNA: TGTGCCAGCAGCCCGACTAGCGGGAGGCCAGATACGCAGTATTTT. The encoded protein is CASSPTSGRPDTQYF.